Shown below are 16 T cell receptor beta chains from a single sample sequenced in a study of blood T cell repertoires in COVID-19. TCRdb keeps only in-frame clones here, not all; method: immunoSEQ multiplex PCR. The repertoire has approximately 220,000 clones, around 84% of them found once; the top ten carry around 2.7%. The sample was peripheral blood. These receptors were collected from a man in his sixties with acute or convalescent COVID-19.

In its sample, this clone was seen once. The chain carries TRBV6-1 and TRBJ2-3; D is unresolved. The ends were cut back, 2 bases at V and 6 bases at J, with 9 bases in the middle. Germline V gives CDR1 MNHNS, CDR2 SASEGT. This CDR3 is 13 amino acids long. The CDR3 here is CASSEPPRDTQYF. The CDR3 DNA reads TGTGCCAGCAGTGAACCCCCTAGGGATACGCAGTATTTT.

This clone has just one count. CDR3 in amino acids: CASSLAGTVSYEQYF. DNA of the CDR3: TGTGCCAGCAGTTTGGCCGGGACAGTCTCCTACGAGCAGTACTTC. The rearrangement joins TRBV27 to TRBJ2-7; the match to TRBD1 covers 7 bases. The CDR3 runs 15 residues. J lost 0 bases, V lost 3 bases, and 5 bases had no gene match. From germline, CDR1 is MNHEY and CDR2 SMNVEV (reference sequence).

The chain recombines TRBV6-4 with TRBJ2-1; 8 positions agree with TRBD1. The CDR3 is 16 residues long. Germline V gene sequence: CDR1 MRHNA, CDR2 SNTAGT. V shed 8 bases and J 0 bases; nucleotides not matched to a gene: 9. The CDR3 nucleotides read TGTGCCAGCTCGCCGGGACAGGCAATCTCCTACAATGAGCAGTTCTTC. This sequence encodes CASSPGQAISYNEQFF.

The CDR3 DNA sequence: TGCGCCAGCAGCCAAGATCACCCCGGAGGGAACACCGGGGAGCTGTTTTTT. Its protein product is CASSQDHPGGNTGELFF. The chain is built from TRBV4-3 and TRBJ2-2, with a possible D match to TRBD2 (5 bases). Deletions cut 0 bases from V and 1 base from J, with 12 bases between. In germline, CDR1 is LGHNA, CDR2 YSLEER. The CDR3 is 17 residues long.

The CDR3: CASSPSAGTDTQYF. The CDR3, as DNA: TGTGCCAGCTCACCGTCAGCGGGCACAGATACGCAGTATTTT. The genes are TRBV18 and TRBJ2-3; D is perhaps TRBD2 (5 bases). The CDR3 is 14 amino acids. V lost 3 bases and J 1 base, leaving 8 bases between the germline ends. The germline gives CDR1 KGHSH, CDR2 LQKENI.

The V gene is TRBV6-1, the J gene TRBJ2-7; D perhaps matches TRBD2 (5 bases). The CDR3 spans 15 residues. Germline loops: CDR1 MNHNS, CDR2 SASEGT. Trimming left V 3 bases short and J 6 bases short, with 18 bases between. The CDR3, as DNA: TGTGCCAGCAGTGAGAGGAGGCATATGGGGAGCGAGCAGTACTTC. The encoded protein is CASSERRHMGSEQYF.

CDR3 residues: CASSLAQNQPQHF. The CDR3 bases are TGTGCCAGCAGTTTAGCTCAGAATCAGCCCCAGCATTTT. V and J are TRBV12-3 or TRBV12-4 and TRBJ1-5, with D unresolved. The CDR3 covers 13 residues. Trimming took off 0 bases at V and 4 bases at J, with 4 bases between the two ends.

The chain recombines TRBV6-1 with TRBJ1-1; no firm D call. The CDR3 runs 15 residues. Trimming stripped 1 base from V and 1 base from J, with 10 bases between. Germline V gene sequence: CDR1 MNHNS, CDR2 SASEGT. The CDR3 nucleotides read TGTGCCAGCAGTGAAGAGAACTACAAGAACACTGAAGCTTTCTTT. Translated, it gives CASSEENYKNTEAFF.

This chain uses TRBV7-2 with TRBJ1-5; 7 bases line up with TRBD1. Looked up from germline, CDR1 is SGHTA and CDR2 is FQGNSA. This CDR3 spans 15 amino acids. V was pared by 1 base and J by 10 bases, with 10 bases of the junction left unmatched. The CDR3 nucleotides are TGTGCCAGCAGCTTAGGTTCGGGACAGTCGGTTCCCCAGCATTTT. Translating it yields CASSLGSGQSVPQHF.

This chain connects TRBV29-1 to TRBJ2-3, with a tentative D call TRBD2 (6 bases). CDR1 and CDR2 from the germline V gene are SQVTM and ANQGSEA. The V and J ends lost 6 bases and 4 bases respectively, with 20 bases between them. The CDR3 has 15 amino acids. The CDR3 reads CSVYLDLRGADTQYF. CDR3 nucleotide sequence: TGCAGCGTCTACCTGGACCTACGCGGGGCAGATACGCAGTATTTT.

J is TRBJ1-2 and V is TRBV6-6; 8 positions agree with TRBD1. Per the germline V gene, CDR1 is MNHNY and CDR2 is SVGAGI (reference sequence). V shed 2 bases and J 2 bases; nucleotides not matched to a gene: 1. The CDR3 is 14 residues long. The CDR3 loop is CASSYDRGNYGYTF. In nucleotides, the CDR3 is TGTGCCAGCAGTTACGACAGGGGCAACTATGGCTACACCTTC.

The chain employs TRBV18 and TRBJ1-5; 10 bases are shared with TRBD1. This CDR3 region has 15 residues. Trimming removed 4 bases from V and 4 bases from J; junction bases left unmatched: 4. CDR1 KGHSH and CDR2 LQKENI come from the germline V gene. As DNA, the CDR3 is TGTGCCAGCTCACGGGGGACAGGGGAAAATCAGCCCCAGCATTTT. This codes for CASSRGTGENQPQHF.

J is TRBJ2-3 and V is TRBV2, with TRBD1 matching 9 bases. CDR1 is SNHLY and CDR2 is FYNNEI in the germline V gene. The CDR3 length is 16 residues. V shed 0 bases, J shed 2 bases, and the junction held 3 bases outside the gene matches. Here the CDR3 DNA reads TGTGCCAGCAGTGAAGCCGGGACAGGGACCACAGATACGCAGTATTTT. Its translation: CASSEAGTGTTDTQYF.

This clone showed up just once. This chain connects TRBV3-1 (or the pseudogene TRBV3-2) to TRBJ2-3, with unresolved D. The CDR3 consists of 14 residues. The V gene lost 1 base and the J gene lost 7 bases, with 12 bases spanning the gap. Germline CDR1 LGHDT, CDR2 YNNKEL (reference sequence). The CDR3 DNA reads TGTGCCAGCAGCCAAGGTGGCTTCCTTTATACGCAGTATTTT. Translated: CASSQGGFLYTQYF.

V is TRBV19 and J is TRBJ1-1; D is undetermined. CDR3 length: 13 residues. Trimming took 6 bases from V and 1 from J, leaving 9 bases between them. Per the germline V gene, CDR1 is LNHDA and CDR2 is SQIVND (reference sequence). Here the CDR3 DNA reads TGTGCCAGTAGCCCTCGAGAGAACACTGAAGCTTTCTTT. This sequence encodes CASSPRENTEAFF. The whole variable domain, remainder taken from reference TRBV19 and TRBJ1-1, is DGGITQSPKYLFRKEGQNVTLSCEQNLNHDAMYWYRQDPGQGLRLIYYSQIVNDFQKGDIAEGYSVSREKKESFPLTVTSAQKNPTAFYLCASSPRENTEAFFGQGTRLTVV.

Regarding this clone: The sample has other DNA sequences that encode this CDR3 too. The chain has TRBV2 and TRBJ2-7; no reliable D call. The germline V gene has CDR1 SNHLY and CDR2 FYNNEI. CDR3 length: 11 residues. Deletions cut 7 bases from V and 4 bases from J, with 8 bases between. The CDR3 DNA sequence: TGTGCCAGCACTCCCAGATACGAGCAGTACTTC. Its protein product is CASTPRYEQYF.